This is a list of T cell receptor beta chains from one sample in a study of blood T cell repertoires in COVID-19. Measured with immunoSEQ multiplex PCR; TCRdb has only the in-frame clones, and not every one. The sample consists of approximately 300,000 clones, around 85% of them appearing once. Sample: peripheral blood. The receptor source for this set is a woman between 50 and 59 years old with active or convalescent COVID-19. CDR3s include the opening cysteine and the closing phenylalanine or tryptophan.

v_gene	len	j_gene	CDR3aa
TRBV15	14	TRBJ1-1	CATSRVTGGTEAFF
TRBV14	13	TRBJ1-1	CASSDTGDTEAFF
TRBV7-8	14	TRBJ1-1	CASSTLRGGTEAFF
TRBV6-6	15	TRBJ2-1	CASSYGQGNGNEQFF
TRBV15	14	TRBJ2-7	CATSRDVGVYEQYF
TRBV7-6	19	TRBJ2-2	CASSLVSTSGSQYTGELFF
TRBV5-1	17	TRBJ1-1	CASSLTGTGGILSEAFF
TRBV28	15	TRBJ1-5	CASSPPAGVGQPQHF
TRBV9	15	TRBJ2-1	CASSVGQGGYNEQFF
TRBV5-1	16	TRBJ2-1	CASSLGDRSIYNEQFF
TRBV28	10	TRBJ1-1	CASSSLEAFF
TRBV5-4	14	TRBJ2-2	CASSLAGGPGELFF
TRBV9	17	TRBJ2-3	CASSVFRTSGSGDTQYF
TRBV7-7	14	TRBJ2-2	CASSQGGGTGELFF
TRBV12-3/TRBV12-4	11	TRBJ2-1	CASSRYNEQFF
TRBV18	13	TRBJ2-7	CASSQGHPYEQYF
TRBV3-1/TRBV3-2	13	TRBJ2-7	CASSRRLAGEQYF
TRBV6-5	14	TRBJ2-5	CASNRETGLETQYF
TRBV2	12	TRBJ2-7	CASSYSPYEQYF
TRBV6-1	16	TRBJ1-6	CASSDMVGQGRSPLHF
TRBV5-1	14	TRBJ2-1	CASSLTAQGYEQFF
TRBV12-5	18	TRBJ1-2	CASAPPQGQSIANYGYTF
TRBV19	13	TRBJ2-1	CASSEIPYNEQFF
TRBV18	14	TRBJ2-7	CASSPGTGAYEQYF
TRBV12-3/TRBV12-4	11	TRBJ2-7	CASSLARGQYF
TRBV19	12	TRBJ1-2	CASSGTDYGYTF
TRBV30	14	TRBJ2-1	CAWSGGDIMNEQFF
TRBV5-1	15	TRBJ1-2	CASSALTGALAGYTF
TRBV9	14	TRBJ1-5	CASSKTGEDQPQHF
TRBV28	16	TRBJ2-7	CASSSQPGQGVYEQYF
TRBV5-4	18	TRBJ2-6	CASSDRDFFGSGANVLTF
TRBV9	15	TRBJ1-2	CASSPTTGGHYGYTF
TRBV11-2	17	TRBJ2-7	CASSLLLAGGGGYEQYF
TRBV5-8	15	TRBJ1-1	CASSLGTGGGTEAFF
TRBV6-5	13	TRBJ2-2	CASGTGDTGELFF
TRBV2	15	TRBJ2-3	CASRRTSGIPDTQYF
TRBV7-9	14	TRBJ2-1	CASSRNYRDNEQFF
TRBV14	15	TRBJ2-1	CASAQGGQGDSEQFF
TRBV6-6	15	TRBJ1-2	CASSYSRTGEDGYTF
TRBV2	16	TRBJ2-1	CASRVSGRTSYNEQFF
TRBV29-1	13	TRBJ2-5	CSVVSAGAETQYF